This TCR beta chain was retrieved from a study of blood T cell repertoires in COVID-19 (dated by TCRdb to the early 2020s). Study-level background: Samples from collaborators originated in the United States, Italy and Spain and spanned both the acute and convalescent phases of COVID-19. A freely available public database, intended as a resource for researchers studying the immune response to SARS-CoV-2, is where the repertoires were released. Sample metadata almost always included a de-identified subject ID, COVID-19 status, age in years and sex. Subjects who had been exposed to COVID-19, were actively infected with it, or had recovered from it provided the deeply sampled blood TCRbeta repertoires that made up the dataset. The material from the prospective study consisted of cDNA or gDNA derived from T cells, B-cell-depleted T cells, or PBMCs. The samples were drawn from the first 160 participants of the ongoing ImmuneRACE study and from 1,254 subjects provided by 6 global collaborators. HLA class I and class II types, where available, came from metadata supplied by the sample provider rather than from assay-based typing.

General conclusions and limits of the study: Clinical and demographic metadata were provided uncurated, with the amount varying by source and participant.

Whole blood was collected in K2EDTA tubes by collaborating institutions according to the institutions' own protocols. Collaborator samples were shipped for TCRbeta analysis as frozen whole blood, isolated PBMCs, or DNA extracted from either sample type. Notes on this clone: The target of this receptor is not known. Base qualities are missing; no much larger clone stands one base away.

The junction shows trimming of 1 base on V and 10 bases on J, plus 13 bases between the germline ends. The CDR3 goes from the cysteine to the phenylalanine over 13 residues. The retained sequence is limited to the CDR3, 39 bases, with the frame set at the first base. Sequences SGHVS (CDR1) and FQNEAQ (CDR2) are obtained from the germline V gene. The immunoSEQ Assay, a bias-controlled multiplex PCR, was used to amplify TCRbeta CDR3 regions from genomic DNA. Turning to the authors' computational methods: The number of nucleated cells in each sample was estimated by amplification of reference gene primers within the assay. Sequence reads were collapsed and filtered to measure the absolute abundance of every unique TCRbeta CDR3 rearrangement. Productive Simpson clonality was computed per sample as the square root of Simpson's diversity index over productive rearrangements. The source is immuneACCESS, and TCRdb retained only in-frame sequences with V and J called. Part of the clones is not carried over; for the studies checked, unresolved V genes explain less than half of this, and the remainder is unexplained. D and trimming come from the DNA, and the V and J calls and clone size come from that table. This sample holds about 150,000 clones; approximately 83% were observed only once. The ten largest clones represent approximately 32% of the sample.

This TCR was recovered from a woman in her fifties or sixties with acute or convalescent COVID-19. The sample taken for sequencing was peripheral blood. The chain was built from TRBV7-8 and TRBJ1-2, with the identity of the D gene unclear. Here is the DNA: TGTGCCAGCAGCTTAGGGCGGTCTCGCGTCTACACCTTC. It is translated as CASSLGRSRVYTF.